This T cell receptor (beta chain) was captured by sequencing in a study of T cell changes during pregnancy in multiple sclerosis. Sequencing used immunoSEQ multiplex PCR; TCRdb keeps in-frame clones, though not all of them. There are about 57,000 clones in the sample; 80% to 95% occur only once, and 3.5% to 4.5% lies in the top ten. Sequencing used peripheral blood, obtained after pregnancy. The receptor comes from a female donor in good health, enrolled as a control in a pregnancy study.

The CDR3: CAWDRGLGQPQHF. DNA of the CDR3: TGTGCCTGGGACAGGGGGCTCGGTCAGCCCCAGCATTTT. The chain employs TRBV30 and TRBJ1-5, with 10 bases fitting TRBD1. The germline V gene encodes CDR1 GTSNPN and CDR2 SVGIG (reference sequence). The J segment lost 6 bases and the V segment lost 5 bases, leaving 4 bases of the junction unmatched. The CDR3 is 13 residues long.